These 14 T cell receptor beta chains were all obtained from the same sample, sequenced in a study of blood T cell repertoires in COVID-19. The method was immunoSEQ multiplex PCR; TCRdb's version includes in-frame clones alone and lacks a portion of them. The sample holds roughly 52,000 clones, roughly 90% seen once. The specimen was peripheral blood. Receptors originate from a man aged 40-55 years with COVID-19, enrolled during active disease.

This chain links TRBV29-1 with TRBJ2-7; 7 bases are a match to TRBD1. Germline-derived CDR1 and CDR2 are SQVTM and ANQGSEA. V trimming: 7 bases; J trimming: 7 bases; junction bases outside the gene matches: 13. CDR3 length: 13 residues. The CDR3, as DNA: TGCAGCGCCGCGGACAGGCAAGATCGTGAGCAGTACTTC. Translated, it gives CSAADRQDREQYF.

The rearrangement uses TRBV7-2 and TRBJ2-1; 7 nucleotides match TRBD2. The junction had 3 bases not matched to a gene; V was cut back by 4 bases and J by 9 bases. This CDR3 region has 12 residues. The germline V gene has CDR1 SGHTA and CDR2 FQGNSA. The CDR3 reads CASSWGRVEQFF. CDR3 nucleotides: TGTGCCAGCAGCTGGGGGAGGGTTGAGCAGTTCTTC.

V and J are TRBV27 and TRBJ1-1; 8 bases line up with TRBD1. The germline gives CDR1 MNHEY, CDR2 SMNVEV (reference sequence). The length of the CDR3 is 14 residues. V shed 5 bases, J shed 8 bases, and the junction held 10 bases outside the gene matches. The CDR3 DNA is TGTGCCAGCAGTCCGGGACAGGTTACTGAGGAAGCTTTCTTT. This translates into CASSPGQVTEEAFF.

The chain carries TRBV7-9 and TRBJ2-3, with 7 nucleotides matching TRBD2. Trimming at V came to 3 bases and at J to 6 bases, leaving 3 bases not matched to a gene. Germline V gene sequence: CDR1 SEHNR, CDR2 FQNEAQ (reference sequence). The CDR3 spans 13 residues. CDR3 DNA: TGTGCCAGCAGCTTGGCGGGAGAGGATACGCAGTATTTT. Its protein product is CASSLAGEDTQYF.

The rearrangement links TRBV27 to TRBJ1-2; a possible D gene is TRBD1 (6 bases). Germline CDR1 and CDR2: MNHEY and SMNVEV (reference sequence). Trimming took 5 bases from V and 4 from J, leaving 23 bases between them. The CDR3 covers 17 residues. The CDR3 reads CASSAILSLGQFYGYTF. DNA for the CDR3: TGTGCCAGCAGTGCGATCTTATCCCTCGGACAGTTCTATGGCTACACCTTC.

The chain has TRBV7-7 and TRBJ2-2, with a tentative D call TRBD2 (6 bases). CDR1 and CDR2 from the germline V gene are SSHAT and FNYEAQ (reference sequence). V lost 5 bases and J 4 bases, leaving 14 bases between the germline ends. The CDR3 spans 15 residues. The CDR3 loop reads CASSPGTGRTGELFF. CDR3 sequence (DNA): TGTGCCAGCAGCCCCGGGACTGGACGCACCGGGGAGCTGTTTTTT.

The genes are TRBV10-3 and TRBJ2-5, with 9 bases matching TRBD2. CDR1 is ENHRY, CDR2 SYGVKD, per germline. J lost 5 bases, V lost 2 bases, and 6 bases had no gene match. CDR3 length: 15 amino acids. The CDR3 here is CAISEPSGGRETQYF. CDR3 DNA sequence: TGTGCCATCAGTGAGCCGAGCGGGGGGCGTGAGACCCAGTACTTC.

V gene TRBV7-9 combines with J gene TRBJ2-3; D gene uncertain. Per the germline V gene, CDR1 is SEHNR and CDR2 is FQNEAQ (reference sequence). V lost 2 bases to trimming and J lost 6 bases, with 9 bases between them. The CDR3 runs to 13 residues. CDR3 in DNA: TGTGCCAGCAGCTTAATGTCCGGTGATACGCAGTATTTT. Its translation: CASSLMSGDTQYF.

This sequence joins TRBV3-1 (or the pseudogene TRBV3-2) and TRBJ1-3; unclear D gene. Germline-derived CDR1 and CDR2 are LGHDT and YNNKEL (reference sequence). Deletions cut 0 bases from V and 2 bases from J, with 8 bases between. The CDR3 loop spans 15 amino acids. CDR3 sequence reads: CASSQDRSTGNTIYF. DNA of the CDR3: TGTGCCAGCAGCCAAGATCGGTCAACTGGAAACACCATATATTTT.

This chain joins TRBV28 and TRBJ1-2; the match to TRBD1 covers 7 bases. The CDR3 runs to 15 residues. Germline CDR1 and CDR2: MDHEN and SYDVKM. The junction had 11 bases not matched to a gene; V was cut back by 2 bases and J by 8 bases. CDR3 DNA: TGTGCCAGCAGTTTAGAGCCCGGGACAGCTTACGGCTACACCTTC. It translates to CASSLEPGTAYGYTF.

V and J are TRBV10-3 and TRBJ2-7; D unresolved. The germline V and J ends were trimmed by 5 bases and 0 bases, with 17 bases remaining between them. CDR1 and CDR2 from the germline V gene are ENHRY and SYGVKD. The CDR3 covers 16 residues. The CDR3 spells CAISPASTGASYEQYF. The CDR3 nucleotides are TGTGCCATCAGTCCGGCCTCCACGGGTGCCTCCTACGAGCAGTACTTC.

CDR3 nucleotide sequence: TGTGCCAGCAGCGCCCGACTAGCGGGAGGGACAGATACGCAGTATTTT. Translated, it gives CASSARLAGGTDTQYF. This chain links TRBV7-2 with TRBJ2-3, with TRBD2 identical over 14 bases. The CDR3 loop spans 16 amino acids. V gave up 5 bases and J gave up 3 bases; unmatched junction bases: 4. Germline CDR1 reads SGHTA; CDR2 reads FQGNSA.

This chain uses TRBV2 with TRBJ2-2; 9 bases are a match to TRBD1. The CDR3 length is 15 residues. The J segment lost 7 bases and the V segment lost 7 bases, leaving 10 bases of the junction unmatched. Looked up from germline, CDR1 is SNHLY and CDR2 is FYNNEI. Written as DNA, the CDR3 is TGTGCCAGCACCAGCACAGGGGGCCTAGGCGGGGAGCTGTTTTTT. Encoded protein: CASTSTGGLGGELFF.

The chain has TRBV2 and TRBJ2-7; possibly TRBD1 for D (6 bases). Trimming cost V 7 bases and J 4 bases, with 17 bases left between them. This CDR3 is 14 amino acids long. Germline V lookup: CDR1 SNHLY, CDR2 FYNNEI. CDR3 coding DNA: TGTGCCAGCAATGAGGGGACATACCAATACGAGCAGTACTTC. It yields the protein CASNEGTYQYEQYF.